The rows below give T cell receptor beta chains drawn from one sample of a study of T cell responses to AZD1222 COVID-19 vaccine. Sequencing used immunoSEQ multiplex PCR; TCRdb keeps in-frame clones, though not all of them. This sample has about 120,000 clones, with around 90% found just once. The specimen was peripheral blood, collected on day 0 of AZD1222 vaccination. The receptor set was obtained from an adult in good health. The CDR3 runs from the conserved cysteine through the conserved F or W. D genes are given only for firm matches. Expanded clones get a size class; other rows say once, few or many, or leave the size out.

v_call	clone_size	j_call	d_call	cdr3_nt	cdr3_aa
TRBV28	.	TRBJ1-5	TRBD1	TGTGCCAGCAGCACGAGGGGGCTCGGAAATCAGCCCCAGCATTTT	CASSTRGLGNQPQHF
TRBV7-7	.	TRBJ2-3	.	TGTGCCAGCAGCTTGGGGGGCGGTGGAGATACGCAGTATTTT	CASSLGGGGDTQYF
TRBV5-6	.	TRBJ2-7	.	TGTGCCAGCAGCGCCACTCTGGGGGCATACGAGCAGTACTTC	CASSATLGAYEQYF
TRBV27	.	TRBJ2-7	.	TGTGCCAGCAGTTTATCATCCGGAATCAGGTCCTACGAGCAGTACTTC	CASSLSSGIRSYEQYF
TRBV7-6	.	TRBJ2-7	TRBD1	TGTGCCAGCAGCTTCGTGGGACAGGGGGCCCGGACCTACGAGCAGTACTTC	CASSFVGQGARTYEQYF
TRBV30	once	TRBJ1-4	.	TGTGCCTGGGGGGATGGGGGAAGTGAAAAACTGTTTTTT	CAWGDGGSEKLFF
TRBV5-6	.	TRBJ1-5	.	TGTGCCAGCAGCCTCAGTGATAGCAATCAGCCCCAGCATTTT	CASSLSDSNQPQHF
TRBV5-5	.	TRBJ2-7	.	TGTGCCAGCAGTCCTTTACAGGGCAGGTCCTACGAGCAGTACTTC	CASSPLQGRSYEQYF
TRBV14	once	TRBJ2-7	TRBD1	TGTGCCAGCAGCCAAGGACAGGGGGCGGGGGAGCAGTACTTC	CASSQGQGAGEQYF
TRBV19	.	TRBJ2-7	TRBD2	TGTGCCAGTAGTATACTAGCGGGATTTTACGAGCAGTACTTC	CASSILAGFYEQYF
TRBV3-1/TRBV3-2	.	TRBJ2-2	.	TGTGCCAGCAGCCAAGCCCGGCGAGGGGAGCTGTTTTTT	CASSQARRGELFF
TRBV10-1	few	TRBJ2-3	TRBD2	TGCGCCAGCAGTGAGAACTCGGGAGGGGAAGATACGCAGTATTTT	CASSENSGGEDTQYF
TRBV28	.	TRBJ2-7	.	TGTGCCAGCAGTTCCCATCGGGTCGGCTCCTACGAGCAGTACTTC	CASSSHRVGSYEQYF
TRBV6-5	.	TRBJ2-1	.	TGTGCCAGCAGTATACGACGCGTCTCCTACAATGAGCAGTTCTTC	CASSIRRVSYNEQFF
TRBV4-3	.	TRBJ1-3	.	TGCGCCAGCAGCCAATCAGGGGCTGGAAACACCATATATTTT	CASSQSGAGNTIYF
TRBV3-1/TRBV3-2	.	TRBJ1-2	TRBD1	TGTGCCAGCAGCCGCAGGGACAGGGGCGACTATGGCTACACCTTC	CASSRRDRGDYGYTF
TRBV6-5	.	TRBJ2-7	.	TGTGCCAGCAGTTCCCCCTACTACGAGCAGTACTTC	CASSSPYYEQYF
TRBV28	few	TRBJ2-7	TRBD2	TGTGCCAGTCAGCGGGGATACTCCTACGAGCAGTACTTC	CASQRGYSYEQYF
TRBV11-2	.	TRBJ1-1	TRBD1	TGTGCCAGCAGCTCCTCCCTGGACAGGCAAGCTTTCTTT	CASSSSLDRQAFF
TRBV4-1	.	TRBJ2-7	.	TGCGCCAGCAGCCAAAATCGCGGGACCGCGCGCGAGCAGTACTTC	CASSQNRGTAREQYF
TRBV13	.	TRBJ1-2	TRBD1	TGTGCCAGCAGCTCCCCGTTGGACAGGTTTAACTATGGCTACACCTTC	CASSSPLDRFNYGYTF
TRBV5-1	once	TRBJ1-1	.	TGCGCCAGCAGCTTGGTTCCGGATAACACTGAAGCTTTCTTT	CASSLVPDNTEAFF
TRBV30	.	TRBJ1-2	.	TGTGCCTGGAGTGTAGGGAAGGCCTATGGCTACACCTTC	CAWSVGKAYGYTF
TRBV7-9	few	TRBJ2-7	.	TGTGCCAGCAGCGTAACCTACGAGCAGTACTTC	CASSVTYEQYF
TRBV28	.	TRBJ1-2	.	TGTGCCAGCACCACGACAAGCTATGGCTACACCTTC	CASTTTSYGYTF
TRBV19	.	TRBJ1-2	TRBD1	TGTGCCAGCATGGGAGGGACAGGGGGTAATATTAACTATGGCTACACCTTC	CASMGGTGGNINYGYTF
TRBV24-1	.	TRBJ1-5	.	TGTGCCACCAGTGGTGGACAAGGGCGGTTTGGCAATCAGCCCCAGCATTTT	CATSGGQGRFGNQPQHF
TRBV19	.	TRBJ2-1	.	TGTGCCAGTAGTGGGTCACAGGAGTACAATGAGCAGTTCTTC	CASSGSQEYNEQFF
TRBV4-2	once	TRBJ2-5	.	TGTGCCAGCAGCCACCCCCAGGGTGGGGAGACCCAGTACTTC	CASSHPQGGETQYF
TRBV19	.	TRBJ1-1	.	TGTGCCAGTAGTCGGGACATGAACACTGAAGCTTTCTTT	CASSRDMNTEAFF
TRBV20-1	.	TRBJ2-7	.	TGCAGTGCCGCCTGGGACTACGAGCAGTACTTC	CSAAWDYEQYF
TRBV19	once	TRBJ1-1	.	TGTGCCAGTAGTATAGATTTTAGTCCCACTGAAGCTTTCTTT	CASSIDFSPTEAFF
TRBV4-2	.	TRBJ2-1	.	TGTGCCAGCAGCCAAGATCAGGACAGATACAATGAGCAGTTCTTC	CASSQDQDRYNEQFF
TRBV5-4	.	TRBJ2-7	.	TGTGCCAGCAGCTTGTTACACAGGGCCTCCTACGAGCAGTACTTC	CASSLLHRASYEQYF
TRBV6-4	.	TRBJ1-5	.	TGTGCCAGCAGTCAGGATTCTAATCAGCCCCAGCATTTT	CASSQDSNQPQHF
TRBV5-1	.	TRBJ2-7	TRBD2	TGCGCCAGCAGCTCGGGACTAGCGACTTTCTTCTACGAGCAGTACTTC	CASSSGLATFFYEQYF
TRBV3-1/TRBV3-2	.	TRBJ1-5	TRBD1	TGTGCCAGCAGGCAATCCGGGACAGGGTCCGGCAATCAGCCCCAGCATTTT	CASRQSGTGSGNQPQHF
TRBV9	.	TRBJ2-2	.	TGTGCCAGCAGCGTTGGAACCGGGGAGCTGTTTTTT	CASSVGTGELFF
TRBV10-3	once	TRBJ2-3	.	TGTGCCACCCTCGAGCGAGGGGGAGGGATGAGCACAGATACGCAGTATTTT	CATLERGGGMSTDTQYF
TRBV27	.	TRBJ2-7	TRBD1	TGTGCCAGCAGTCGCTTCGGGGGACAGGGGCCCTACGAGCAGTACTTC	CASSRFGGQGPYEQYF
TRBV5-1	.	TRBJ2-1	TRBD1	TGCGCCAGCAGCTTAGGGACAGGGCACCACAATGAGCAGTTCTTC	CASSLGTGHHNEQFF
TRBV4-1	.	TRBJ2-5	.	TGCGCCAGCAGCCAAACCGACACTAGAAGAAATCGGGGAGAGACCCAGTACTTC	CASSQTDTRRNRGETQYF
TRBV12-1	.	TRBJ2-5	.	TGTGCCAGCAAAGGGACTAGCGGGAGGGCCCGGACCCAAGAGACCCAGTACTTC	CASKGTSGRARTQETQYF
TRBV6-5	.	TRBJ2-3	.	TGTGCCAGCAGTTCAACGGGAGTAGATACGCAGTATTTT	CASSSTGVDTQYF
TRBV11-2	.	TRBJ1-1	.	TGTGCCAGCAGCAGGGACGTCAACACTGAAGCTTTCTTT	CASSRDVNTEAFF
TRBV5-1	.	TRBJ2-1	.	TGCGCCAGCAGACCCGACGGATACAATGAGCAGTTCTTC	CASRPDGYNEQFF